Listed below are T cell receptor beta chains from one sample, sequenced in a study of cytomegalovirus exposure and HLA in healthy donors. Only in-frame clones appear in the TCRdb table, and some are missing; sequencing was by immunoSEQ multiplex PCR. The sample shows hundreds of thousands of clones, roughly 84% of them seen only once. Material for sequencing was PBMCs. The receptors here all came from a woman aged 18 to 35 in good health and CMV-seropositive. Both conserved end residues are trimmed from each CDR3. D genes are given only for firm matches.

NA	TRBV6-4	ASSVQGSGNTEAF
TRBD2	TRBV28	ASSPRRLAGGHTDTQY
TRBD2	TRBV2	ASSEGLGYPNEQF
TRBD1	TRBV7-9	ASSQVWTGGNYGYT
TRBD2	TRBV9	ASSVAGGSSNEQY
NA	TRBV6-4	ASSDLKLF
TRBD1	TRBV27	ASRTGTGIFQPQH
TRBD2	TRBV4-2	ASSPSGRGYEQY
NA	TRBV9	ASSRQAGDTIY
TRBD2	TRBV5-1	ASSPGTSRNEQF
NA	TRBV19	ASSAAGGAGQPQH
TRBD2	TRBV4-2	ASSQEYRTSGYYEQY
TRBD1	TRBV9	ASSVAGTGREKLF
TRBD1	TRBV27	ASSLSGTGGGEQY
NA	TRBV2	ASSRTGDEQF
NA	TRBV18	ASSPVVTATADTQY